This is a list of T cell receptor beta chains from one sample in a study of T cell responses to AZD1222 COVID-19 vaccine. Some clones are missing from TCRdb's copy, which holds only in-frame ones; the method was immunoSEQ multiplex PCR. The sample carries approximately 94,000 clones, about nine tenths recorded once. The starting material was peripheral blood, obtained on day 0 of AZD1222 vaccination. These TCRs come from an adult in good health. The CDR3 runs from the conserved cysteine through the conserved F or W. The order of the fields is clone size, V gene, CDR3 protein. Not every row has a clone size; where given, it reads once, few, many or a size class.

-,TRBV28,CASSQTGYSNQPQHF
-,TRBV15,CATSRGTGSSYEQYF
-,TRBV19,CASSNRDTEAFF
-,TRBV10-3,CAISERDRDGNTIYF
-,TRBV6-1,CASSDDREVSGANVLTF
-,TRBV19,CASTEGQYNSPLHF
-,TRBV23-1,CASSQSRGREMKQYGYTF
-,TRBV21-1,CASSQRDRTYEQYF
-,TRBV27,CASRKTSFTDTQYF
-,TRBV27,CASKKGRGWEKLFF
-,TRBV25-1,CASSRGSGANVLTF
-,TRBV9,CASSFRTSVQETQYF
-,TRBV4-2,CASSQDLSGGGSTDTQYF
-,TRBV11-2,CASSLRGSIQVDTQYF
-,TRBV5-1,CASSTGQPATNEKLFF
-,TRBV5-6,CASSPLTLGRDNTDTQYF
-,TRBV11-2,CASSPGGTGGEAFF
-,TRBV5-4,CASSLGLAGAQETQYF
-,TRBV27,CASSTILAGVYNEQFF
-,TRBV15,CATSRGGSGSHEQYF
-,TRBV10-3,CAITGSPGLSSGGEQYF
-,TRBV6-5,CASSREAGDPGELFF
-,TRBV5-4,CASSGDGDEQFF
-,TRBV5-5,CASSKWAFGEEAFF
few,TRBV7-6,CASSLAAGTTYEQYF
-,TRBV5-6,CASSLVAGLGETQYF
-,TRBV18,CASSPSAGWLTEAFF